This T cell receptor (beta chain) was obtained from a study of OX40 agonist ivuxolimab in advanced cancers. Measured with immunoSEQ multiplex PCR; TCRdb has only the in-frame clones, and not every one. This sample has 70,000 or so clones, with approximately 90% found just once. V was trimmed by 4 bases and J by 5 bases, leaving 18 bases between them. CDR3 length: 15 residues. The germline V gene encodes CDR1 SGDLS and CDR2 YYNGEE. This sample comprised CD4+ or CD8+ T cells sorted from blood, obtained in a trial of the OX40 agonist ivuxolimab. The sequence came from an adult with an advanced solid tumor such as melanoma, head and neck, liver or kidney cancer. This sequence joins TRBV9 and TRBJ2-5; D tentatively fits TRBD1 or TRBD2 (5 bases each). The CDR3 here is CASSSRWGRGETQYF. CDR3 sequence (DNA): TGTGCCAGCAGCTCCCGTTGGGGCCGCGGGGAGACCCAGTACTTC.